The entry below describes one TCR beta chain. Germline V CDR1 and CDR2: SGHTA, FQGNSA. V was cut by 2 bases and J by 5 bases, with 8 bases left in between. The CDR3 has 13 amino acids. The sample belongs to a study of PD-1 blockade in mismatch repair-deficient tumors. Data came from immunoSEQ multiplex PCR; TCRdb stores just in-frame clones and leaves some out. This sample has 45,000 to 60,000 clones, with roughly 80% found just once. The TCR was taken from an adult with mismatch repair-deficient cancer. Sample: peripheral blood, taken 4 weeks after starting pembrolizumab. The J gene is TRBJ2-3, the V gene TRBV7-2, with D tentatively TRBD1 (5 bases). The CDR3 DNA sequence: TGTGCCAGCAGCTTAATCAGGGAAGATACGCAGTATTTT. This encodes CASSLIREDTQYF.